The TCR beta chain described here comes from a study of T-cell reconstitution after alpha-beta-depleted transplantation in children. The germline CDR1 and CDR2 sequences are DFQATT and SNEGSKA (reference sequence). The CDR3 length is 17 residues. V lost 0 bases to trimming and J lost 0 bases, with 14 bases between them. It was with unique molecular identifiers that the TCRbeta library was prepared. One entry per CDR3 protein results from TCRdb running MiXCR on the PCR reads. The sample lists about 640,000 distinct CDR3 sequences, 16% occurring once. At least ten counts were recorded for this clonotype.

This receptor was obtained from a human donor who donated a stem cell graft to a child with acute myeloid leukemia. The starting material was PBMCs from the stem cell graft donor, obtained from the stem cell graft. This chain links TRBV20-1 with TRBJ1-4; a weak D match, TRBD1 (6 bases). Written as DNA, the CDR3 is TGCAGTGCTAGAGATGCCGGGACACCAGCAACTAATGAAAAACTGTTTTTT. Protein sequence: CSARDAGTPATNEKLFF.